The 20 T cell receptor beta chains listed next were all sequenced from one sample in a study of T cells in Graves' hyperthyroidism and ophthalmopathy (dated by TCRdb to between 2018 and 2021). Library preparation employed multiplex PCR. The run used an Illumina HiSeq 2000. The TCR beta CDR3 regions were amplified from the RNA transcripts. A first-round RT-PCR of the TCR CDR3 used the HTBI primer set with the Qiagen OneStep RT-PCR kit. In-frame beta chains were kept once TCRdb had trimmed the public reads at Q25 with fastp and called clones with MiXCR. Each record represents a unique CDR3 protein, reported with the most common genes and DNA among its rows. For this sample the table gives 350,000 or so distinct CDR3 sequences, of which approximately 18% were detected only once. The top ten clones comprise approximately 49% of the sample. The sequencing sample was made of blood. The receptors stem from a woman in her forties or fifties with Graves' hyperthyroidism.

This clonotype was recorded at least ten times. The chain recombines TRBV3-1 with TRBJ2-5, with a possible D match to TRBD2 (5 bases). Germline CDR1 and CDR2: LGHDT and YNNKEL (reference sequence). V dropped 4 bases and J dropped 5 bases, with 11 bases sitting between them. CDR3 length: 13 amino acids. The CDR3 DNA is TGTGCCAGCAGCCCCCCTAGCTGGGAGACCCAGTACTTC. Protein sequence: CASSPPSWETQYF.

The chain recombines TRBV5-4 with TRBJ2-1; TRBD1 agrees at 11 bases. This CDR3 region has 15 residues. In germline, CDR1 is SGHNT, CDR2 YYREEE (reference sequence). Germline trimming cut 5 bases from V and 6 bases from J; bases unmatched to any gene: 7. CDR3 loop: CASRPGQGVGNEQFF. In DNA form, the CDR3 reads TGTGCCAGCAGGCCGGGACAGGGGGTCGGCAATGAGCAGTTCTTC.

This clonotype has just a few counts. This chain joins TRBV6-1 and TRBJ1-2, with D possibly TRBD1 on 6 matching bases. The V end lost 6 bases, the J end lost 1 base, and 18 bases lay between the germline ends. In germline, CDR1 is MNHNS, CDR2 SASEGT. The CDR3 extends over 16 amino acids. The CDR3 sequence is CASSRDRPRNNYGYTF. CDR3 sequence (DNA): TGTGCCAGCAGCCGAGACAGGCCCAGAAATAACTATGGCTACACCTTC.

This clonotype was seen repeatedly, ten times or more. The rearrangement uses TRBV28 and TRBJ1-1; D may be TRBD1 (6 bases). The germline CDR1 and CDR2 sequences are MDHEN and SYDVKM. The V gene lost 8 bases and the J gene lost 5 bases, with 18 bases spanning the gap. The length of the CDR3 is 14 residues. In DNA form, the CDR3 reads TGTGCCAGCCGCCAAGGGGGGGCGGCAACTGAAGCTTTCTTT. Its protein product is CASRQGGAATEAFF.

There are a few counts of this clonotype. The V call is TRBV5-4, the J call TRBJ2-6; the D is unclear. The V gene lost 6 bases and the J gene lost 0 bases, with 16 bases spanning the gap. Looked up from germline, CDR1 is SGHNT and CDR2 is YYREEE (reference sequence). The CDR3 totals 17 residues. CDR3 bases: TGTGCCAGCACCCCGGCACCCGGGTACTCTGGGGCCAACGTCCTGACTTTC. It yields the protein CASTPAPGYSGANVLTF.

The chain is built from TRBV20-1 and TRBJ1-1; weak D call: TRBD1 (5 bases). Trimming stripped 3 bases from V and 6 bases from J, with 17 bases between. CDR1 is DFQATT and CDR2 is SNEGSKA in the germline V gene (reference sequence). The CDR3 sequence is 14 residues long. DNA of the CDR3: TGCAGTGCTAGGCCCGTCACAGGCCTACCTGAAGCTTTCTTT. It specifies CSARPVTGLPEAFF.

This clonotype was counted at least ten times. The V and J genes are TRBV27 and TRBJ1-2, with D possibly matching TRBD1 (5 bases). The CDR3 is 13 amino acids. Germline loops: CDR1 MNHEY, CDR2 SMNVEV (reference sequence). Trimming pared 1 base from V and 7 bases from J, leaving 10 bases between. The CDR3 loop is CASSLFGGTGYTF. CDR3 coding DNA: TGTGCCAGCAGTTTATTTGGTGGGACTGGCTACACCTTC.

The chain combines TRBV7-9 with TRBJ2-5; D not certain. CDR1 and CDR2 (germline): SEHNR, FQNEAQ (reference sequence). V was trimmed by 3 bases and J by 1 base, leaving 12 bases between them. The CDR3 has 15 residues. The CDR3 loop reads CASSFGALLQETQYF. In DNA form, the CDR3 reads TGTGCCAGCAGCTTTGGTGCGCTACTCCAAGAGACCCAGTACTTC.

This clonotype was counted a few times. The V and J genes are TRBV28 and TRBJ2-2, with TRBD1 as a possible D gene (5 bases). The CDR3 has 15 amino acids. V gave up 7 bases and J gave up 1 base, with 13 bases separating them. The germline CDR1 and CDR2 sequences are MDHEN and SYDVKM. This chain's CDR3 is CASTSRGRNTGELFF. The CDR3 DNA sequence: TGTGCCAGCACCTCAAGGGGCAGGAACACCGGGGAGCTGTTTTTT.

The gene calls are TRBV5-1 and TRBJ2-7; D unclear. Germline V gene data show CDR1 as SGHRS and CDR2 as YFSETQ. This CDR3 contains 11 residues. Trimming pared 5 bases from V and 7 bases from J, leaving 10 bases between. As DNA, the CDR3 is TGCGCCAGCAGTTCCACTCGGGAGCAGTACTTC. It codes for CASSSTREQYF.

The chain has TRBV4-1 and TRBJ2-7; 8 nucleotides line up with TRBD2. Germline V CDR1 and CDR2: MGHRA, YSYEKL. Trimming took 0 bases from V and 4 from J; bases not matched to a gene: 5. The CDR3 covers 15 residues. The CDR3 bases are TGCGCCAGCAGCCAAGATAGGACTAGCTCATACGAGCAGTACTTC. Protein product: CASSQDRTSSYEQYF.

This clonotype occurred a few times. V is TRBV6-1 and J is TRBJ2-1; 9 nucleotides agree with TRBD2. The V and J ends lost 4 bases and 8 bases, in that order; junction bases with no gene match: 12. This CDR3 is built from 16 residues. Per the germline V gene, CDR1 is MNHNS and CDR2 is SASEGT. CDR3 nucleotide sequence: TGTGCCAGCAGTGCGCTTCTAGCGGGATTCGCCCATGAGCAGTTCTTC. Protein sequence: CASSALLAGFAHEQFF.

This chain joins TRBV7-3 and TRBJ2-3, with D tentatively TRBD2 (5 bases). The V gene's germline CDR1 is SGHTA and CDR2 FQGTGA. V lost 5 bases and J lost 2, with 14 bases in between. The CDR3 runs to 15 residues. As DNA, the CDR3 is TGTGCCAGCAGCCCCTCCGGGGTAACCACAGATACGCAGTATTTT. Translating gives CASSPSGVTTDTQYF.

This clonotype was seen only a few times. This sequence joins TRBV3-1 and TRBJ2-3; D could derive from TRBD1 or TRBD2 (5 bases each). V dropped 0 bases and J dropped 3 bases, with 7 bases sitting between them. The CDR3 runs 14 residues. Germline CDR1 LGHDT, CDR2 YNNKEL (reference sequence). The CDR3 DNA reads TGTGCCAGCAGCCAAGAGTGGGGGACAGATACGCAGTATTTT. As protein: CASSQEWGTDTQYF.

The V and J genes are TRBV6-1 and TRBJ1-1; no reliable D call. The CDR3 has 14 residues. V was shortened by 7 bases and J by 4 bases, with 16 bases between the two germline ends. Germline V CDR1 and CDR2: MNHNS, SASEGT. CDR3 in amino acids: CASILTPVGTEAFF. The CDR3 coding sequence is TGTGCCAGCATACTTACTCCGGTTGGCACTGAAGCTTTCTTT.

This clonotype was detected many times. The V call is TRBV7-9, the J call TRBJ2-1; D is undetermined. V was shortened by 6 bases and J by 10 bases, with 16 bases between the two germline ends. This CDR3 region has 13 residues. Per germline, CDR1 SEHNR and CDR2 FQNEAQ (reference sequence). CDR3 sequence (DNA): TGTGCCAGCAGTTTGGACGGCCCAGACGAGCAGTTCTTC. Translated: CASSLDGPDEQFF.

J is TRBJ1-3 and V is TRBV7-2; 10 nucleotides match TRBD1. Germline V lookup: CDR1 SGHTA, CDR2 FQGNSA. V was clipped by 2 bases and J by 4 bases; unmatched bases: 11. The CDR3 contains 18 residues. DNA for the CDR3: TGTGCCAGCAGCTTATGGGACAGGGGCCTAACGAAAGGAAACACCATATATTTT. Translated, it gives CASSLWDRGLTKGNTIYF.

This clonotype was observed many times. The chain uses TRBV11-2 and TRBJ2-3, with 8 bases aligning to TRBD1. The CDR3 length is 20 residues. Per germline, CDR1 SGHAT and CDR2 FQNNGV. V was clipped by 2 bases and J by 4 bases; unmatched bases: 20. The CDR3 is CASSLREWGWGQVRSDTQYF. DNA of the CDR3: TGTGCCAGCAGCTTAAGGGAATGGGGCTGGGGACAGGTCCGCTCAGATACGCAGTATTTT. The entire variable domain, with the rest obtained from reference TRBV11-2 and TRBJ2-3, is as follows: EAGVAQSPRYKIIEKRQSVAFWCNPISGHATLYWYQQILGQGPKLLIQFQNNGVVDDSQLPKDRFSAERLKGVDSTLKIQPAKLEDSAVYLCASSLREWGWGQVRSDTQYFGPGTRLTVL.

This clonotype was detected a few times. The chain links TRBV9 to TRBJ2-3; D remains unclear. Per germline, CDR1 SGDLS and CDR2 YYNGEE. V was shortened by 0 bases and J by 5 bases, with 13 bases between the two germline ends. This CDR3 has 15 amino acids. The CDR3 sequence is CASSVEALPVDTQYF. CDR3 nucleotides: TGTGCCAGCAGCGTAGAGGCTCTTCCGGTAGATACGCAGTATTTT.

This clonotype has a count of ten or more. This chain links TRBV3-1 with TRBJ1-1; D may be TRBD1 (6 bases). The ends were cut back, 4 bases at V and 11 bases at J, with 17 bases in the middle. CDR3 length: 13 amino acids. Per germline, CDR1 LGHDT and CDR2 YNNKEL (reference sequence). The CDR3 is CASSPGHPGYAFF. The CDR3 DNA sequence: TGTGCCAGCAGCCCGGGACACCCGGGGTACGCTTTCTTT.